The sequence of this TCR beta chain was determined in a study of cytomegalovirus exposure and HLA in healthy donors. This CDR3 is 15 amino acids long. The germline V gene has CDR1 LGHNA and CDR2 YNFKEQ. The J segment lost 1 base and the V segment lost 3 bases, leaving 3 bases of the junction unmatched. In its sample, this clone was seen a few times. Its antigen is as yet unknown. The study ran its PCR with 60 Vbeta and 13 Jbeta primers. As handled by the study authors: The count from a later analysis was some 76 million unique TCR beta chains, around 10 million of them shared. Profiled with immunoSEQ multiplex PCR; TCRdb holds only in-frame clones, not every one. That table furnishes V, J and clone size, whereas the DNA furnished D and trimming. This table holds 60,000 to 75,000 clones, 60% to 80% found once. Unrecorded immune exposures were likely, despite nominal health at sampling. General study points: Reported performance of the classifier showed diagnosis of cytomegalovirus status with high specificity and sensitivity.

The source is a woman aged 30 to 39 in good health and CMV-seropositive. The sequenced sample was PBMCs. The chain carries TRBV4-2 and TRBJ2-7, with 10 nucleotides matching TRBD2. CDR3 nucleotide sequence: TGTGCCAGCAGCCAGCAACTAGCGGGGTCCTACGAGCAGTACTTC. It yields the protein CASSQQLAGSYEQYF.